These 14 T cell receptor beta chains were all obtained from the same sample, sequenced in a study of blood T cell repertoires in COVID-19. The repertoire was sequenced with immunoSEQ multiplex PCR; TCRdb's copy has only in-frame clones and lacks some. Among fewer than 80,000 clones listed, about 88% were seen once. Sequenced sample: peripheral blood. These receptor sequences come from a man between 70 and 80 years old with acute or convalescent COVID-19.

The J gene is TRBJ1-2, the V gene TRBV27; D remains unclear. Germline CDR1 MNHEY, CDR2 SMNVEV (reference sequence). V dropped 5 bases and J dropped 4 bases, with 17 bases sitting between them. The CDR3 is made up of 15 amino acids. CDR3 loop: CASSTLGGQPYGYTF. In DNA form, the CDR3 reads TGTGCCAGCAGTACCCTCGGAGGGCAGCCCTATGGCTACACCTTC.

This clone was found once. V usage is TRBV19 and J usage is TRBJ1-3; D gene uncertain. V dropped 2 bases and J dropped 0 bases, with 8 bases sitting between them. The length of the CDR3 is 15 residues. Germline V gene data show CDR1 as LNHDA and CDR2 as SQIVND (reference sequence). CDR3 region: CASSINSVSGNTIYF. Here the CDR3 DNA reads TGTGCCAGTAGTATAAATTCAGTCTCTGGAAACACCATATATTTT.

This chain uses TRBV28 with TRBJ1-6, with D uncertain. Germline V CDR1 and CDR2: MDHEN, SYDVKM. The CDR3 is 17 residues long. Trimming stripped 4 bases from V and 7 bases from J, with 20 bases between. CDR3 sequence reads: CASSSPVGSARNSPLHF. The CDR3 bases are TGTGCCAGCAGTTCCCCCGTCGGGTCCGCGAGGAATTCACCCCTCCACTTT. Variable domain in full (rest from reference TRBV28 and TRBJ1-6): DVKVTQSSRYLVKRTGEKVFLECVQDMDHENMFWYRQDPGLGLRLIYFSYDVKMKEKGDIPEGYSVSREKKERFSLILESASTNQTSMYLCASSSPVGSARNSPLHFGNGTRLTVT.

The genes are TRBV2 and TRBJ1-2, with TRBD1 as a possible D gene (6 bases). This CDR3 spans 13 amino acids. From germline, CDR1 is SNHLY and CDR2 FYNNEI. Deletions cut 8 bases from V and 5 bases from J, with 15 bases between. CDR3 DNA sequence: TGTGCCAGCGTAAGAGGGGGAGGGTATGGCTACACCTTC. It encodes CASVRGGGYGYTF.

The table lists this clone with a count of one. V and J are TRBV6-1 and TRBJ1-1, with D tentatively TRBD1 (5 bases). V shed 2 bases and J shed 0 bases, with 13 bases lying between them. The CDR3 runs 16 residues. Germline V gene sequence: CDR1 MNHNS, CDR2 SASEGT. The CDR3 region is CASSEPIQALNTEAFF. The CDR3 bases are TGTGCCAGCAGTGAACCCATACAGGCACTGAACACTGAAGCTTTCTTT.

The chain recombines TRBV28 with TRBJ1-2; D is uncertain. Germline values: CDR1 MDHEN, CDR2 SYDVKM. The CDR3 length is 17 residues. V was trimmed by 5 bases and J by 1 base, leaving 20 bases between them. The CDR3 nucleotides read TGTGCCAGCAGTCCCTCGGCCGGCGGGCAGTTTAACTATGGCTACACCTTC. It specifies CASSPSAGGQFNYGYTF.

This rearrangement joins TRBV5-1 to TRBJ1-2, with TRBD1 matching over 9 bases. This CDR3 is 14 amino acids long. The germline V gene encodes CDR1 SGHRS and CDR2 YFSETQ. After removal of 5 bases from V and 5 bases from J, the junction contained 7 bases not matched to a gene. CDR3 nucleotide sequence: TGCGCCAGCAGTCCGGACAGGGGCCGTTATGGCTACACCTTC. This gives the protein CASSPDRGRYGYTF.

The chain is built from TRBV10-3 and TRBJ1-1; D uncertain. The V end lost 1 base, the J end lost 1 base, and 7 bases lay between the germline ends. The CDR3 spans 14 residues. In germline, CDR1 is ENHRY, CDR2 SYGVKD. CDR3: CAISELSGNTEAFF. The CDR3 coding sequence is TGTGCCATCAGTGAGTTATCCGGGAACACTGAAGCTTTCTTT.

The V and J genes are TRBV10-3 and TRBJ1-2, with no clear D. Germline V gives CDR1 ENHRY, CDR2 SYGVKD. With 7 bases removed from V and 3 bases from J, the gap between germline ends came to 9 bases. The CDR3 length is 12 residues. The CDR3 sequence is CAIMSQDYGYTF. The CDR3 DNA reads TGTGCCATCATGAGTCAGGACTATGGCTACACCTTC.

The CDR3 spells CASSLETGQPQHF. DNA of the CDR3: TGTGCCAGCAGCTTAGAGACAGGGCAGCCCCAGCATTTT. The chain joins TRBV7-9 to TRBJ1-5; 7 nucleotides line up with TRBD1. After removal of 1 base from V and 7 bases from J, the junction contained 1 base not matched to a gene. The CDR3 contains 13 residues. Germline loops: CDR1 SEHNR, CDR2 FQNEAQ (reference sequence).

This chain joins TRBV6-6 and TRBJ2-7, with D unclear. The CDR3 has 15 residues. CDR1 is MNHNY and CDR2 is SVGAGI in the germline V gene (reference sequence). Trimming left V 0 bases short and J 1 base short, with 10 bases between. The CDR3 bases are TGTGCCAGCAGTTACTCTAGGAGCTATTCCTACGAGCAGTACTTC. Its protein is CASSYSRSYSYEQYF.

V and J are TRBV15 and TRBJ1-1; TRBD1 might be the D (6 bases). The CDR3 is 14 amino acids. In germline, CDR1 is LNHNV, CDR2 YYDKDF (reference sequence). The germline V and J ends were trimmed by 5 bases and 3 bases, with 13 bases remaining between them. The CDR3 bases are TGTGCCACCAGCCAGGGGCCCCTGGACACTGAAGCTTTCTTT. Amino acids: CATSQGPLDTEAFF.

DNA for the CDR3: TGTGCCAGCAGCCCGGACAGGGTTGAGACCCAGTACTTC. Amino acid sequence: CASSPDRVETQYF. The genes are TRBV7-9 and TRBJ2-5; 8 bases are a match to TRBD1. V was clipped by 5 bases and J by 5 bases; unmatched bases: 4. From germline, CDR1 is SEHNR and CDR2 FQNEAQ (reference sequence). The CDR3 runs 13 residues.

V is TRBV12-3 or TRBV12-4 and J is TRBJ1-3, with D hard to call. CDR3 length equals 13 residues. V was trimmed by 3 bases and J by 4 bases, leaving 7 bases between them. CDR3 coding DNA: TGTGCCAGCAGTTTTCAGGCGGGAAACACCATATATTTT. Residues: CASSFQAGNTIYF.